This T cell receptor (beta chain) was documented in a study of T cell responses to AZD1222 COVID-19 vaccine. Study observations and caveats: Following two doses of AZD1222, Spike-specific TCR breadth and depth rose. The span of vaccine-associated CD4 TCRs extended across spike, with dominance at 160-218 and 743-854.

Assay: immunoSEQ multiplex PCR; the TCRdb copy retains only in-frame clones and omits some. The profile covers about 35,000 clones, with 85% to 90% appearing a single time and around 10% taken by the ten largest. About this clone itself: The antigen is not known.

Second-dose schedules of about 4 or about 12 weeks were combined. J gave up 3 bases and V 5 bases, and 3 bases lay outside the gene matches. CDR3 length equals 13 residues. The TCR sequence derives from an adult who received the AZD1222 COVID-19 vaccine. Sequencing used peripheral blood, obtained 28 days after the second AZD1222 dose. The chain has TRBV12-3 or TRBV12-4 and TRBJ1-1, with 7 positions matching TRBD1. In DNA, the CDR3 is TGTGCCAGCAGTGCGACAGGGTACACTGAAGCTTTCTTT. It is translated as CASSATGYTEAFF.